This TCR beta chain derives from a study of CD8 T cells in Susac syndrome. This CDR3 is 14 amino acids long. CDR1 is DFQATT and CDR2 is SNEGSKA in the germline V gene (reference sequence). Between the trimmed V and J ends, which lost 6 bases and 0 bases, there was a span of 11 bases. Random hexamers served to reverse transcribe about 0.45 to 1 ug RNA. A multiplex approach, immunoSEQ multiplex PCR, amplified TCR beta CDR3 across 54 Vbeta and 13 Jbeta. TCRdb re-called the immunoSEQ multiplex PCR reads through MiXCR, storing one row per CDR3 protein. The sample consists of approximately 200,000 distinct CDR3 sequences, approximately 94% of them appearing once. Sequencing of TCR beta was performed on blood CD8+ and CD4+ T cells. The multiple sclerosis controls comprised treatment-naive patients whose relapsing-remitting disease was stable or active.

This receptor was taken from a human donor with multiple sclerosis. The chain links TRBV20-1 to TRBJ2-2; D unresolved. Sequencing was carried out using CD4+ T cells from PBMCs. DNA of the CDR3: TGCAGTGCACCATTCAGGCCGAACACCGGGGAGCTGTTTTTT. Protein: CSAPFRPNTGELFF.